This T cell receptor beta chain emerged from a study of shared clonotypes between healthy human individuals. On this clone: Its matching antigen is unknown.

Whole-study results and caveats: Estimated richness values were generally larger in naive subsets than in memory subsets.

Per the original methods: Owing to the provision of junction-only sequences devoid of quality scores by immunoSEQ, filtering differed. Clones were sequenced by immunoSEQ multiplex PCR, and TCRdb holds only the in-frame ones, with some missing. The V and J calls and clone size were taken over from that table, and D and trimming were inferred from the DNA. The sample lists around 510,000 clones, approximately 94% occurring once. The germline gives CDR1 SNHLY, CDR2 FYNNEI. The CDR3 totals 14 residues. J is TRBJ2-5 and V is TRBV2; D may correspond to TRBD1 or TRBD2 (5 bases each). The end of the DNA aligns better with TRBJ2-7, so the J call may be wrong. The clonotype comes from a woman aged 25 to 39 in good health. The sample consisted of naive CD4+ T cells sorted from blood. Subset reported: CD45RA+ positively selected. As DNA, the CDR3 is TGTGCCAGCACCCCCGGGACCGCTCGCTACGAGCAGTACTTC. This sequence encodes CASTPGTARYEQYF.